This paragraph reports one T cell receptor beta chain. This specimen comes from a study of Ad26.COV2.S vaccination and SARS-CoV-2 variants. This CDR3 has 14 amino acids. V lost 6 bases to trimming and J lost 2 bases; unmatched junction nucleotides: 5. Germline V gene data show CDR1 as SQVTM and CDR2 as ANQGSEA. Indicated treatment: approximately 18 received Ad26.COV2.S at low or high dose, single or two shots; about 5 received placebo; per-sample allocation not given. The samples were gathered on day 63 after the first injection of vaccine or placebo. Vaccination employed an Ad26 vector expressing the Wuhan-strain SARS-CoV-2 spike. Libraries were prepared by immunoSEQ multiplex PCR; TCRdb keeps only in-frame clonotypes and omits some of them. Here the sample spans about 350,000 clones, approximately 84% being singletons.

The TCR was taken from a person aged 18-60 years who received the Ad26.COV2.S COVID-19 vaccine or a placebo. The sample consisted of peripheral blood, taken in a trial of Ad26.COV2.S vaccine versus placebo. The J gene is TRBJ1-2, the V gene TRBV29-1; 11 positions match TRBD1. CDR3 amino acids: CSVSGTGGNYGYTF. CDR3 coding DNA: TGCAGCGTCTCCGGGACAGGGGGAAACTATGGCTACACCTTC.